These 4 T cell receptor beta chains share one sample of origin, sequenced in a study of CD4 T cells in relation to SARS-CoV-2 and coronaviruses. The unexposed donors gave CD4+ T cells in about 2010-2019, prior to COVID-19. The cells were cultured for 10 days before CD4+ T cells were isolated. The table came from immunoSEQ multiplex PCR; TCRdb's copy has only in-frame clones and leaves some out. This sample yields approximately 17,000 clones, of which more than 75% are seen a single time; 25% to 35% belongs to the top ten. No antigen has been assigned to these receptors. The sequencing sample was made of CD4+ T cells from PBMCs, cultured in vitro. The origin of the receptors is a human donor in good health.

The chain uses TRBV6-6 and TRBJ2-7; possibly TRBD2 for D (6 bases). V was pared by 6 bases and J by 1 base, with 16 bases between. The CDR3 has 15 residues. The germline V gene encodes CDR1 MNHNY and CDR2 SVGAGI (reference sequence). CDR3 coding DNA: TGTGCCAGCAGGATAGGGACTGCTTATTCCTACGAGCAGTACTTC. Translation gives CASRIGTAYSYEQYF.

The chain has TRBV19 and TRBJ1-2, with 11 bases matching TRBD1. The CDR3 loop spans 17 amino acids. V lost 6 bases to trimming and J lost 4 bases; unmatched junction nucleotides: 13. Germline V gene lookup returns CDR1 LNHDA and CDR2 SQIVND (reference sequence). The CDR3 loop reads CASSDRTGGFVRYGYTF. CDR3 coding DNA: TGTGCCAGTAGCGACCGGACAGGGGGCTTCGTGCGCTATGGCTACACCTTC.

The rearrangement uses TRBV6-5 and TRBJ2-1, with a tentative D call TRBD2 (5 bases). Germline CDR1 and CDR2: MNHEY and SVGAGI. This CDR3 is built from 13 residues. Trimming stripped 6 bases from V and 8 bases from J, with 14 bases between. In DNA, the CDR3 is TGTGCCAGCAGCCCCGGGATCTGGGATGAGCAGTTCTTC. Translating it yields CASSPGIWDEQFF.

This chain joins TRBV23-1 and TRBJ2-2, with 9 bases aligning to TRBD1. TRBV23-1 is an open reading frame, and its role is uncertain. The V and J ends lost 2 bases and 3 bases, in that order; junction bases with no gene match: 4. The CDR3 has 16 residues. The CDR3 region is CASSQHRGQYTGELFF. The CDR3, as DNA: TGCGCCAGCAGTCAACACAGGGGGCAGTACACCGGGGAGCTGTTTTTT.